This entry describes one T cell receptor beta chain. Its antigen is still unknown. This CDR3 has 16 residues. Trimming took 3 bases from V and 2 from J; bases not matched to a gene: 11. Germline V gene sequence: CDR1 SGHNT, CDR2 YYREEE (reference sequence). The data stem from a study of cytomegalovirus exposure and HLA in healthy donors. As for the study in general: An early data release held tens of millions of unique TCRs from HLA-typed donors. Overall study results and limits: The study dropped some indistinguishable V segments, TRBV6-2 and TRBV6-3 among them.

Amplification used 60 Vbeta primers and 13 Jbeta primers. Libraries were prepared by immunoSEQ multiplex PCR; TCRdb keeps only in-frame clonotypes and omits some of them. The table includes 99,000 or so clones, around 81% detected once. Material for sequencing was PBMCs. The chain joins TRBV5-4 to TRBJ2-7, with 7 positions matching TRBD1. This TCR came from a female donor in good health and CMV-seropositive. The CDR3 coding sequence is TGTGCCAGCAGCTCGGCCAAGATGGACAGGACCTACGAGCAGTACTTC. It yields the protein CASSSAKMDRTYEQYF.